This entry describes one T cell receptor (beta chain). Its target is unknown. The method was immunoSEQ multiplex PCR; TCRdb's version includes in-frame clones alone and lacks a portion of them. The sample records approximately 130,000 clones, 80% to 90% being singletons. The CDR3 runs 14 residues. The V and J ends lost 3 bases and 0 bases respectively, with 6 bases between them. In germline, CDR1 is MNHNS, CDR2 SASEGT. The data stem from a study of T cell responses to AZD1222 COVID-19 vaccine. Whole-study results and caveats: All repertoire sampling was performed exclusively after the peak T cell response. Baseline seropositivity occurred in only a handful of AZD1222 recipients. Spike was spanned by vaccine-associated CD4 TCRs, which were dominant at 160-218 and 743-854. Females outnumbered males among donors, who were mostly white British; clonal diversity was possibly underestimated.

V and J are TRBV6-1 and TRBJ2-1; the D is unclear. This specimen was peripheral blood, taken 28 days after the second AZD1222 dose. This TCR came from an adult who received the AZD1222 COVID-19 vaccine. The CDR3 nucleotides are TGTGCCAGCAGTGAGAGCCTCTCCTACAATGAGCAGTTCTTC. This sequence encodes CASSESLSYNEQFF.